The entry below describes one TCR beta chain. CDR1 is SGHNT, CDR2 YYREEE, per germline (reference sequence). The CDR3 length is 14 residues. With V trimmed by 4 bases and J by 7 bases, 10 bases remained unmatched. Original data processing: Amplifying reference gene primers gave estimates of nucleated cell counts. TCRdb's copy holds only in-frame clones and misses some; the assay was immunoSEQ multiplex PCR. V, J and clone size derive from that table, while D and trimming were established from the DNA sequence. The sample has about 95,000 clones, approximately 87% seen once; the top ten hold roughly a sixth. These data originate in a study of blood T cell repertoires in COVID-19. Study-level background: COVID-19 samples, acute and convalescent, were from the United States, Italy and Spain. The analysed material was cDNA or gDNA that came from T cells, B-cell-depleted T cells, or PBMCs.

This sequence was found in a human donor in a cohort sampled during active COVID-19. Specimen: peripheral blood. The chain carries TRBV5-4 and TRBJ2-7; 8 bases fit TRBD1. CDR3 nucleotide sequence: TGTGCCAGCAGCCCCGGGACAGGCGATTTGGAGCAGTACTTC. Translating gives CASSPGTGDLEQYF.